The next 25 T cell receptor beta chains were all read from a single sample in a study of beta chain features in type 1 diabetes. Every isolated RNA sample was fully reverse transcribed, so sequencing captured expressed TCRB transcripts. TCRdb's copy holds only in-frame clones and misses some; the assay was immunoSEQ multiplex PCR. Here the sample spans about 40,000 clones, 45% to 50% being singletons. Input material: central memory CD4+ T cells from blood. The receptors come from a woman between 18 and 29 years old in good health.

This sequence joins TRBV30 and TRBJ1-1, with 9 bases that match TRBD1. Looked up from germline, CDR1 is GTSNPN and CDR2 is SVGIG (reference sequence). The CDR3 totals 15 residues. V shed 3 bases, J shed 4 bases, and the junction held 9 bases outside the gene matches. This chain's CDR3 is CAWSHRGLLGTEAFF. CDR3 DNA sequence: TGTGCCTGGAGCCACAGGGGGCTGTTGGGCACTGAAGCTTTCTTT.

The CDR3 protein is CAWSGQTGSNQPQHF. The CDR3 DNA follows: TGTGCCTGGAGTGGGCAGACAGGTAGCAATCAGCCCCAGCATTTT. The chain has TRBV30 and TRBJ1-5; a possible D gene is TRBD1 (6 bases). CDR1 and CDR2 (germline): GTSNPN, SVGIG (reference sequence). The V end was cut by 1 base, the J end by 0 bases, with 10 bases between. This CDR3 comprises 15 residues.

In its sample, this clone was seen once. This chain connects TRBV18 to TRBJ2-1; D gene ambiguous. Germline loops: CDR1 KGHSH, CDR2 LQKENI. The CDR3 length is 14 residues. Trimming took 1 base from V and 0 from J, leaving 4 bases between them. The CDR3 protein is CASSPRASYNEQFF. The CDR3 DNA sequence: TGTGCCAGCTCACCACGGGCCTCCTACAATGAGCAGTTCTTC.

This clone has only a few counts. The chain links TRBV30 to TRBJ1-5; D might be TRBD1 (5 bases). CDR3 length: 20 amino acids. Trimming stripped 0 bases from V and 1 base from J, with 25 bases between. Germline lookup yields CDR1 GTSNPN and CDR2 SVGIG (reference sequence). CDR3 in amino acids: CAWSVAPPGVQVRSNQPQHF. In DNA, the CDR3 is TGTGCCTGGAGTGTAGCCCCCCCGGGTGTACAGGTTCGGAGCAATCAGCCCCAGCATTTT.

The gene calls are TRBV6-5 and TRBJ2-2, with D perhaps TRBD2 (6 bases). V was pared by 2 bases and J by 5 bases, with 9 bases between. There are 14 residues in the CDR3. The germline V gene encodes CDR1 MNHEY and CDR2 SVGAGI. In DNA, the CDR3 is TGTGCCAGCAGTTACGGGGGAGGAACCGGGGAGCTGTTTTTT. Translation gives CASSYGGGTGELFF.

The V and J genes are TRBV6-1 and TRBJ1-5; D is possibly TRBD1 (5 bases). V lost 3 bases and J 6 bases, leaving 15 bases between the germline ends. Germline V gene lookup returns CDR1 MNHNS and CDR2 SASEGT. The CDR3 contains 15 residues. The CDR3 DNA sequence: TGTGCCAGCAGTGACACCGGGACGGGGGGTCAGCCCCAGCATTTT. As protein: CASSDTGTGGQPQHF.

The V call is TRBV20-1, the J call TRBJ1-2; 7 bases match TRBD1. The CDR3 covers 11 residues. Germline CDR1 is DFQATT and CDR2 is SNEGSKA (reference sequence). With 5 bases clipped from V and 6 bases from J, the junction kept 3 bases outside the gene matches. The CDR3, as DNA: TGCAGTGCTTCAGACAGGGATGGCTACACCTTC. Residues: CSASDRDGYTF.

J is TRBJ2-1 and V is TRBV6-6; tentatively, D is TRBD1 (6 bases). V lost 0 bases and J lost 4, with 10 bases in between. CDR1 is MNHNY, CDR2 SVGAGI, per germline (reference sequence). CDR3 length: 15 amino acids. CDR3 coding DNA: TGTGCCAGCAGTTACTCAAGGACAGCTTACAATGAGCAGTTCTTC. The encoded protein is CASSYSRTAYNEQFF.

The chain recombines TRBV5-1 with TRBJ1-1; a weak D match, TRBD1 (5 bases). V was shortened by 4 bases and J by 11 bases, with 24 bases between the two germline ends. The CDR3 runs 15 residues. Germline CDR1 SGHRS, CDR2 YFSETQ. CDR3 coding DNA: TGCGCCAGCAGCCCCCCCCTCGACAGTAGCCCCGCCGCTTTCTTT. It specifies CASSPPLDSSPAAFF.

This clone has just a few counts. This chain connects TRBV2 to TRBJ1-2; possibly TRBD1 for D (6 bases). The V end lost 4 bases, the J end lost 3 bases, and 12 bases lay between the germline ends. Germline values: CDR1 SNHLY, CDR2 FYNNEI. This CDR3 is 14 amino acids long. The CDR3 DNA sequence: TGTGCCAGCAGTGCACAGGGTCGGGACTATGGCTACACCTTC. This codes for CASSAQGRDYGYTF.

In its sample, this clone was seen a few times. This chain uses TRBV5-5 with TRBJ2-4; 12 positions match TRBD1. CDR3 length equals 18 residues. Germline lookup yields CDR1 SGHKS and CDR2 YYEKEE (reference sequence). V lost 2 bases to trimming and J lost 4 bases; unmatched junction nucleotides: 10. CDR3 in DNA: TGTGCCAGCAGCTTTAATATGGGACAGGGGGCGCGGAAAAACATTCAGTACTTC. Its translation is CASSFNMGQGARKNIQYF.

V and J are TRBV7-2 and TRBJ2-6; TRBD1 matches at 9 bases. Germline CDR1 is SGHTA and CDR2 is FQGNSA. Trimming at V came to 2 bases and at J to 4 bases, leaving 9 bases not matched to a gene. This CDR3 is built from 18 residues. CDR3 bases: TGTGCCAGCAGCTTAAGGGACAGGGATCATTCAGGGGCCAACGTCCTGACTTTC. It codes for CASSLRDRDHSGANVLTF.

This rearrangement joins TRBV5-8 to TRBJ1-1; 10 nucleotides match TRBD1. Per germline, CDR1 SGHTS and CDR2 YDEGEE. The trim removed 5 bases at V and 6 bases at J, leaving 10 bases unmatched. The CDR3 extends over 15 amino acids. The chain's CDR3 is CASRTGGWRDAEAFF. The DNA for the CDR3 is TGTGCCAGCAGGACAGGGGGCTGGAGGGACGCTGAAGCTTTCTTT.

The chain recombines TRBV10-3 with TRBJ1-2, with D perhaps matching TRBD1 (5 bases). V was trimmed by 6 bases and J by 2 bases, leaving 16 bases between them. This CDR3 region has 15 residues. CDR1 is ENHRY, CDR2 SYGVKD, per germline. The DNA for the CDR3 is TGTGCCATCAGCGAGGGTCCAGGGCCAAACTATGGCTACACCTTC. This translates into CAISEGPGPNYGYTF.

In this sample, this clone turned up a few times. The J gene is TRBJ1-2, the V gene TRBV27; tentatively, D is TRBD1 (5 bases). Germline V gives CDR1 MNHEY, CDR2 SMNVEV (reference sequence). The length of the CDR3 is 14 residues. V gave up 3 bases and J gave up 4 bases, with 12 bases separating them. The DNA for the CDR3 is TGTGCCAGCAGTTTTTCTAGGGGTAGCTATGGCTACACCTTC. Amino acids: CASSFSRGSYGYTF.

In this sample, this clone turned up a few times. The rearrangement joins TRBV27 to TRBJ2-3; no firm D call. V lost 8 bases and J lost 1, with 16 bases in between. The CDR3 has 15 residues. The germline V gene encodes CDR1 MNHEY and CDR2 SMNVEV (reference sequence). The CDR3 is CASGFKHRGTDTQYF. For the CDR3, the DNA is TGTGCCAGCGGATTCAAACACCGGGGCACAGATACGCAGTATTTT.

This clone was seen more than once but under ten times. The CDR3 sequence: CASSLGQGPGYEQYF. As DNA, the CDR3 is TGTGCCAGCTCACTCGGACAGGGGCCGGGCTACGAGCAGTACTTC. The chain combines TRBV18 with TRBJ2-7; 9 bases fit TRBD1. The CDR3 contains 15 residues. Germline-derived CDR1 and CDR2 are KGHSH and LQKENI. V trimming: 4 bases; J trimming: 3 bases; junction bases outside the gene matches: 7. The entire variable domain, with the rest obtained from reference TRBV18 and TRBJ2-7, is as follows: NAGVMQNPRHLVRRRGQEARLRCSPMKGHSHVYWYRQLPEEGLKFMVYLQKENIIDESGMPKERFSAEFPKEGPSILRIQQVVRGDSAAYFCASSLGQGPGYEQYFGPGTRLTVT.

This rearrangement joins TRBV7-8 to TRBJ2-1; D unclear. Germline lookup yields CDR1 SGHVS and CDR2 FQNEAQ. The CDR3 runs 10 residues. Trimming stripped 5 bases from V and 6 bases from J, with 2 bases between. The CDR3 spells CASSRNEQFF. In DNA, the CDR3 is TGTGCCAGCAGCCGCAATGAGCAGTTCTTC.

The sample holds a few counts of this clone. Other DNA sequences in this sample translate to the same CDR3. The J gene is TRBJ2-1, the V gene TRBV29-1; D ambiguous. Trimming shortened V by 2 bases and J by 9 bases, and 14 bases separated the two germline ends. CDR3 size: 13 residues. CDR1 is SQVTM and CDR2 is ANQGSEA in the germline V gene. The chain's CDR3 is CSVEPGLPLEQFF. CDR3 sequence (DNA): TGCAGCGTTGAACCCGGTCTCCCCCTTGAGCAGTTCTTC.

This clone was counted between two and nine times. This chain joins TRBV2 and TRBJ2-5; D gene uncertain. With 4 bases removed from V and 2 bases from J, the gap between germline ends came to 11 bases. CDR1 is SNHLY, CDR2 FYNNEI, per germline. This CDR3 is built from 14 residues. CDR3 sequence reads: CASSGLSVQETQYF. Here the CDR3 DNA reads TGTGCCAGCAGTGGGCTAAGCGTGCAAGAGACCCAGTACTTC.

The chain carries TRBV19 and TRBJ2-2; 11 bases are a match to TRBD2. The ends lost 3 bases at V and 5 bases at J; junction bases unmatched: 8. This CDR3 contains 17 residues. Germline V gene data show CDR1 as LNHDA and CDR2 as SQIVND (reference sequence). CDR3 in amino acids: CASSIGSGGAGTGELFF. The DNA of the CDR3 is TGTGCCAGTAGTATCGGTAGCGGGGGGGCAGGTACCGGGGAGCTGTTTTTT.

V is TRBV2 and J is TRBJ2-5; possibly TRBD2 for D (7 bases). In germline, CDR1 is SNHLY, CDR2 FYNNEI. The V end was cut by 10 bases, the J end by 1 base, with 16 bases between. CDR3 size: 14 residues. The CDR3 DNA reads TGTGCCAAAGGGGGAGGGCAGTTCCAAGAGACCCAGTACTTC. Translating it yields CAKGGGQFQETQYF.

This clone was counted a few times. This sequence joins TRBV7-2 and TRBJ2-7, with 13 bases fitting TRBD2. After removal of 0 bases from V and 3 bases from J, the junction contained 2 bases not matched to a gene. Germline V lookup: CDR1 SGHTA, CDR2 FQGNSA. This CDR3 spans 16 amino acids. The CDR3 DNA sequence: TGTGCCAGCAGCTTAGCTACTAGCGGGAGGGACTACGAGCAGTACTTC. This gives the protein CASSLATSGRDYEQYF.

The genes are TRBV5-4 and TRBJ2-5; 8 positions match TRBD1. CDR1 and CDR2 (germline): SGHNT, YYREEE (reference sequence). The CDR3 has 13 residues. V shed 2 bases, J shed 3 bases, and the junction held 0 bases outside the gene matches. This chain's CDR3 is CASSLQGEETQYF. The CDR3 region has the DNA TGTGCCAGCAGCTTACAGGGGGAAGAGACCCAGTACTTC.

The chain has TRBV30 and TRBJ1-1; 7 nucleotides align to TRBD1. Trimming took 3 bases from V and 6 from J; bases not matched to a gene: 10. Germline values: CDR1 GTSNPN, CDR2 SVGIG (reference sequence). This CDR3 is 14 amino acids long. CDR3 nucleotides: TGTGCCTGGAGAGCTGGCCCTGACAGGGCTGAAGCTTTCTTT. Translated, it gives CAWRAGPDRAEAFF.